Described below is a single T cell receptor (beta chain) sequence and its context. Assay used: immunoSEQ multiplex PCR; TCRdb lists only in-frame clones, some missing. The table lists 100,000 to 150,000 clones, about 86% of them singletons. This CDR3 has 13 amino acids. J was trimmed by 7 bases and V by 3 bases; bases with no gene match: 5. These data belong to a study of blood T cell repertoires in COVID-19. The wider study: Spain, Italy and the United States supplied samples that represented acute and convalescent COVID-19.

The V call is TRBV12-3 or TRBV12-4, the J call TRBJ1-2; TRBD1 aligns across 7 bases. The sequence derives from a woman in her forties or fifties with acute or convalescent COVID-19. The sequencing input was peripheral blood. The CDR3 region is CASSFRAGGGYTF. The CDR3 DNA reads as TGTGCCAGCAGTTTTAGAGCAGGGGGTGGCTACACCTTC.